Following are 28 T cell receptor beta chains from one sample sequenced in a study of Ad26.COV2.S vaccination and SARS-CoV-2 variants. Produced via immunoSEQ multiplex PCR; TCRdb's table is partial and in-frame only. The repertoire holds about half a million clones, nearly 90% seen once, with about 1.7% in the top ten. Specified treatment: some 20 received Ad26.COV2.S at low or high dose, single or two shots; roughly five received placebo; per-sample allocation not given. The samples date from day 63 after the first vaccine or placebo injection. The starting material was peripheral blood, obtained in a trial of Ad26.COV2.S vaccine versus placebo. Source of these receptors: a person aged 18-60 years who received the Ad26.COV2.S COVID-19 vaccine or a placebo.

The CDR3 DNA sequence: TGTGCCACCAGCAGAATGGACAGCTACAATGAGCAGTTCTTC. Amino acids: CATSRMDSYNEQFF. J is TRBJ2-1 and V is TRBV15, with D maybe TRBD1 (6 bases). The CDR3 contains 14 residues. Trimming pared 2 bases from V and 3 bases from J, leaving 8 bases between. Per the germline V gene, CDR1 is LNHNV and CDR2 is YYDKDF (reference sequence).

The V call is TRBV28, the J call TRBJ2-5, with a possible D match to TRBD1 (6 bases). CDR3 size: 18 residues. V lost 6 bases and J lost 3, with 26 bases in between. Germline V gives CDR1 MDHEN, CDR2 SYDVKM. CDR3 DNA sequence: TGTGCCAGCAGGTCACCAACCCATCTCACAGGGTCGAAAGAGACCCAGTACTTC. Amino acid sequence: CASRSPTHLTGSKETQYF.

The chain links TRBV4-2 to TRBJ2-1; 8 bases match TRBD2. Trimming removed 3 bases from V and 4 bases from J; junction bases left unmatched: 8. The CDR3 runs 16 residues. Germline CDR1 reads LGHNA; CDR2 reads YNFKEQ. The CDR3 DNA is TGTGCCAGCAGCCAGACAGCGGGAGCTCAGTACAATGAGCAGTTCTTC. It encodes CASSQTAGAQYNEQFF.

V and J are TRBV5-4 and TRBJ2-7, with 11 bases matching TRBD1. The CDR3 consists of 13 residues. Germline trimming cut 5 bases from V and 6 bases from J; bases unmatched to any gene: 4. The V gene's germline CDR1 is SGHNT and CDR2 YYREEE (reference sequence). The CDR3 sequence is CASRPGTGGEQYF. The CDR3 region has the DNA TGTGCCAGCAGACCCGGGACAGGGGGCGAGCAGTACTTC. Looking up the rest from reference TRBV5-4 and TRBJ2-7 gives the full variable domain: ETGVTQSPTHLIKTRGQQVTLRCSSQSGHNTVSWYQQALGQGPQFIFQYYREEENGRGNFPPRFSGLQFPNYSSELNVNALELDDSALYLCASRPGTGGEQYFGPGTRLTVT.

CDR3 in amino acids: CASSWQGTDTQYF. Here the CDR3 DNA reads TGTGCCAGCAGCTGGCAGGGAACAGATACGCAGTATTTT. V is TRBV5-4 and J is TRBJ2-3; tentative D call: TRBD1 (5 bases). Trimming stripped 3 bases from V and 3 bases from J, with 8 bases between. The CDR3 is made up of 13 amino acids. Germline V gene data show CDR1 as SGHNT and CDR2 as YYREEE (reference sequence).

The chain has TRBV5-6 and TRBJ1-2; TRBD1 aligns across 8 bases. The junction had 4 bases not matched to a gene; V was cut back by 2 bases and J by 4 bases. Germline V CDR1 and CDR2: SGHDT, YYEEEE. The length of the CDR3 is 14 residues. The CDR3 loop is CASSFQGAPYGYTF. CDR3 sequence (DNA): TGTGCCAGCAGCTTTCAGGGGGCCCCCTATGGCTACACCTTC.

This clone was observed a handful of times. The chain has TRBV7-9 and TRBJ1-1, with D unclear. The CDR3 extends over 13 amino acids. Trimming stripped 5 bases from V and 0 bases from J, with 7 bases between. Germline V gives CDR1 SEHNR, CDR2 FQNEAQ (reference sequence). CDR3 nucleotides: TGTGCCAGCAGCCCGGAGATGAACACTGAAGCTTTCTTT. Amino acid sequence: CASSPEMNTEAFF. The full variable domain, completed using reference TRBV7-9 and TRBJ1-1, is DTGVSQNPRHKITKRGQNVTFRCDPISEHNRLYWYRQTLGQGPEFLTYFQNEAQLEKSRLLSDRFSAERPKGSFSTLEIQRTEQGDSAMYLCASSPEMNTEAFFGQGTRLTVV.

The V gene is TRBV6-2 or TRBV6-3, the J gene TRBJ1-5; D unresolved. Germline loops: CDR1 MNHEY, CDR2 SVGEGT. This CDR3 region has 14 residues. V was pared by 2 bases and J by 0 bases, with 5 bases between. The CDR3 DNA sequence: TGTGCCAGCAGTTACGGTGCTAGCAATCAGCCCCAGCATTTT. It specifies CASSYGASNQPQHF.

The rearrangement links TRBV5-4 to TRBJ2-7, with D possibly TRBD1 on 5 matching bases. V dropped 4 bases and J dropped 1 base, with 12 bases sitting between them. Germline V lookup: CDR1 SGHNT, CDR2 YYREEE (reference sequence). CDR3 length equals 14 residues. CDR3 residues: CASSNRQRSYEQYF. DNA for the CDR3: TGTGCCAGCAGCAATCGACAGAGATCCTACGAGCAGTACTTC. Full variable domain (missing parts from reference TRBV5-4 and TRBJ2-7): ETGVTQSPTHLIKTRGQQVTLRCSSQSGHNTVSWYQQALGQGPQFIFQYYREEENGRGNFPPRFSGLQFPNYSSELNVNALELDDSALYLCASSNRQRSYEQYFGPGTRLTVT.

This chain connects TRBV19 to TRBJ2-7, with D possibly TRBD1 on 6 matching bases. The CDR3 length is 12 residues. Per the germline V gene, CDR1 is LNHDA and CDR2 is SQIVND (reference sequence). The V and J ends lost 9 bases and 6 bases respectively, with 15 bases between them. In DNA, the CDR3 is TGTGCCAGCGGGACAACCCTAAGCGAGCAGTACTTC. This gives the protein CASGTTLSEQYF.

This clone was recorded once. The chain uses TRBV6-5 and TRBJ1-2; D is unresolved. The V gene's germline CDR1 is MNHEY and CDR2 SVGAGI. The CDR3 length is 12 residues. V lost 11 bases and J lost 4, with 14 bases in between. CDR3 sequence: CAVWRGTYGYTF. CDR3 bases: TGTGCCGTCTGGCGGGGTACCTATGGCTACACCTTC.

The chain has TRBV2 and TRBJ2-3; possible D gene TRBD2, 7 bases. Germline assignment: CDR1 SNHLY and CDR2 FYNNEI. V was shortened by 5 bases and J by 5 bases, with 14 bases between the two germline ends. This CDR3 spans 14 amino acids. CDR3: CASSRGAPGDTQYF. DNA for the CDR3: TGTGCCAGCAGTCGGGGGGCGCCGGGAGATACGCAGTATTTT.

This chain links TRBV27 with TRBJ2-7; TRBD1 aligns across 9 bases. The CDR3 extends over 13 amino acids. The germline gives CDR1 MNHEY, CDR2 SMNVEV (reference sequence). V shed 6 bases and J 6 bases; nucleotides not matched to a gene: 6. The CDR3 DNA reads as TGTGCCAGCAGCCGGGACAGGGTCAGCGAGCAGTACTTC. It yields the protein CASSRDRVSEQYF.

V and J are TRBV9 and TRBJ2-1; D assignment may be TRBD1 or TRBD2 (5 bases each). Germline V gives CDR1 SGDLS, CDR2 YYNGEE. V was cut by 0 bases and J by 7 bases, with 14 bases left in between. This CDR3 is 15 amino acids long. For the CDR3, the DNA is TGTGCCAGCAGCGTAGCTGCCGGGGCTTCGAATGAGCAGTTCTTC. It translates to CASSVAAGASNEQFF.

The V gene is TRBV28, the J gene TRBJ2-7, with 9 bases identical to TRBD1. The germline V gene has CDR1 MDHEN and CDR2 SYDVKM. The V gene end was trimmed by 6 bases and the J gene end by 2 bases; junction bases not matched to a gene: 5. The CDR3 is made up of 14 amino acids. The CDR3 DNA reads as TGTGCCAGCAGGGACAGGGGCTCTACCTACGAGCAGTACTTC. This sequence encodes CASRDRGSTYEQYF.

J is TRBJ1-6 and V is TRBV6-1; D gene ambiguous. The CDR3 is made up of 14 amino acids. The germline V gene encodes CDR1 MNHNS and CDR2 SASEGT. Trimming cost V 0 bases and J 9 bases, with 9 bases left between them. CDR3 sequence (DNA): TGTGCCAGCAGTGAAGCGGGGAGCGCTTCACCCCTCCACTTT. Amino acids: CASSEAGSASPLHF.

This chain connects TRBV18 to TRBJ2-4, with D possibly being TRBD1 (5 bases). CDR3 length: 15 residues. Trimming shortened V by 4 bases and J by 0 bases, and 10 bases separated the two germline ends. The germline V gene encodes CDR1 KGHSH and CDR2 LQKENI. The CDR3 region has the DNA TGTGCCAGCTCACACGACAGATTAGCCAAAAACATTCAGTACTTC. Its translation: CASSHDRLAKNIQYF. Looking up the rest from reference TRBV18 and TRBJ2-4 gives the full variable domain: NAGVMQNPRHLVRRRGQEARLRCSPMKGHSHVYWYRQLPEEGLKFMVYLQKENIIDESGMPKERFSAEFPKEGPSILRIQQVVRGDSAAYFCASSHDRLAKNIQYFGAGTRLSVL.

V gene TRBV4-3 combines with J gene TRBJ1-2, with unresolved D. Per germline, CDR1 LGHNA and CDR2 YSLEER. This CDR3 is built from 15 residues. Trimming removed 0 bases from V and 4 bases from J, with 12 bases in between. In nucleotides, the CDR3 is TGCGCCAGCAGCCAAGAATATACAGAAGCCTATGGCTACACCTTC. This gives the protein CASSQEYTEAYGYTF.

The rearrangement uses TRBV2 and TRBJ2-7; 12 nucleotides align to TRBD2. The germline V gene encodes CDR1 SNHLY and CDR2 FYNNEI. The CDR3 is 15 amino acids. The V gene end was trimmed by 4 bases and the J gene end by 5 bases; junction bases not matched to a gene: 6. This CDR3 is CASSGLAGDFNEQYF. The CDR3 DNA reads as TGTGCCAGCAGTGGACTAGCGGGAGACTTCAACGAGCAGTACTTC.

The chain couples TRBV6-5 to TRBJ1-5, with 10 bases identical to TRBD1. The CDR3 is 15 amino acids. From germline, CDR1 is MNHEY and CDR2 SVGAGI. The ends lost 5 bases at V and 4 bases at J; junction bases unmatched: 5. Here the CDR3 reads CASSHRQGANQPQHF. The CDR3 nucleotides read TGTGCCAGCAGTCACCGACAGGGGGCAAATCAGCCCCAGCATTTT.

V is TRBV6-5 and J is TRBJ2-7, with D possibly called TRBD1 or TRBD2 (5 bases each). V was shortened by 0 bases and J by 2 bases, with 14 bases between the two germline ends. The CDR3 has 16 amino acids. In germline, CDR1 is MNHEY, CDR2 SVGAGI. The CDR3 reads CASSYSGLGPTYEQYF. The CDR3 DNA reads as TGTGCCAGCAGTTACTCCGGACTGGGACCCACCTACGAGCAGTACTTC.

V is TRBV11-2 and J is TRBJ1-1; D is undetermined. The V gene lost 5 bases and the J gene lost 3 bases, with 19 bases spanning the gap. Germline CDR1 reads SGHAT; CDR2 reads FQNNGV. This CDR3 has 16 residues. CDR3: CASSPGVGWGDTEAFF. The CDR3 nucleotides read TGTGCCAGCAGCCCAGGCGTCGGCTGGGGAGACACTGAAGCTTTCTTT.

J is TRBJ2-1 and V is TRBV7-3, with unresolved D. This CDR3 spans 13 amino acids. Between the trimmed V and J ends, which lost 4 bases and 8 bases, there was a span of 12 bases. Germline CDR1 and CDR2: SGHTA and FQGTGA. As DNA, the CDR3 is TGTGCCAGCAGCTATAATGTCGGTGATGAGCAGTTCTTC. This translates into CASSYNVGDEQFF. The whole variable domain, filled in from reference TRBV7-3 and TRBJ2-1, reads GAGVSQTPSNKVTEKGKYVELRCDPISGHTALYWYRQSLGQGPEFLIYFQGTGAADDSGLPNDRFFAVRPEGSVSTLKIQRTERGDSAVYLCASSYNVGDEQFFGPGTRLTVL.

The rearrangement uses TRBV28 and TRBJ1-1; 9 bases line up with TRBD1. This CDR3 spans 16 amino acids. Germline V gives CDR1 MDHEN, CDR2 SYDVKM. The ends lost 3 bases at V and 3 bases at J; junction bases unmatched: 8. For the CDR3, the DNA is TGTGCCAGCAGTTTCGCCTCACAGGGGGCCCACACTGAAGCTTTCTTT. This codes for CASSFASQGAHTEAFF.

V gene TRBV14 combines with J gene TRBJ2-1, with a weak D call TRBD2 (5 bases). Trimming pared 2 bases from V and 5 bases from J, leaving 13 bases between. The CDR3 extends over 15 amino acids. Germline CDR1 and CDR2: SGHDN and FVKESK. The CDR3 DNA reads as TGTGCCAGCAGCCAATACGGGATAAGCCACAATGAGCAGTTCTTC. Residues: CASSQYGISHNEQFF.

The count of this clone is one. J is TRBJ1-5 and V is TRBV24-1; 8 bases match TRBD1. Trimming removed 9 bases from V and 6 bases from J; junction bases left unmatched: 3. The CDR3 covers 12 residues. Germline V CDR1 and CDR2: KGHDR, SFDVKD. The CDR3 DNA reads as TGTGCCACCGGACAGGGAGGTCAGCCCCAGCATTTT. Translation: CATGQGGQPQHF.

This chain connects TRBV19 to TRBJ1-2; possible D gene TRBD1, 6 bases. V was trimmed by 6 bases and J by 2 bases, leaving 16 bases between them. The CDR3 loop spans 15 amino acids. Germline V gene sequence: CDR1 LNHDA, CDR2 SQIVND (reference sequence). The CDR3 here is CASRYLGALNYGYTF. DNA of the CDR3: TGTGCCAGTAGATATTTGGGGGCCCTAAACTATGGCTACACCTTC.

About this clone: Other DNA sequences in this specimen translate into the identical CDR3. This chain links TRBV19 with TRBJ1-5; the D is unclear. CDR1 and CDR2 from the germline V gene are LNHDA and SQIVND (reference sequence). The CDR3 extends over 14 amino acids. The ends were cut back, 5 bases at V and 0 bases at J, with 8 bases in the middle. For the CDR3, the DNA is TGTGCCAGTAGTGGGCAGTATAGCAATCAGCCCCAGCATTTT. It specifies CASSGQYSNQPQHF. Full variable domain (missing parts from reference TRBV19 and TRBJ1-5): DGGITQSPKYLFRKEGQNVTLSCEQNLNHDAMYWYRQDPGQGLRLIYYSQIVNDFQKGDIAEGYSVSREKKESFPLTVTSAQKNPTAFYLCASSGQYSNQPQHFGDGTRLSIL.